The clone carrying this TCR beta chain was detected ten times or more. TCR beta libraries were built with iRepertoire HTBI primers and Arm-PCR of CDR3 regions. TCRdb reprocessed the multiplex PCR reads via MiXCR and lists one record per CDR3 protein. This repertoire shows hundreds of thousands of distinct CDR3 sequences, over 15% found once; its top ten account for about 10%. The CDR3 is 16 amino acids. V lost 2 bases and J 4 bases, leaving 17 bases between the germline ends. CDR1 is GTSNPN, CDR2 SVGIG, per germline (reference sequence). The data stem from a study of regulatory T cells in long-lasting Graves disease. Specified time point: newly diagnosed GD, antithyroid drugs for less than 3 months. Extracted PBMC RNA gave rise to the TCR library. These data are also associated with another study on T cells in Graves' hyperthyroidism and ophthalmopathy.

This receptor was obtained from a woman in her twenties or thirties with Graves disease. J is TRBJ2-2 and V is TRBV30, with D perhaps given as TRBD1 or TRBD2 (5 bases each). Source: peripheral blood mononuclear cells (PBMCs), taken at new diagnosis, from a patient treated with antithyroid drugs. CDR3 region: CAWSITGQTATGELFF. The CDR3 bases are TGTGCCTGGAGTATTACGGGGCAGACTGCCACCGGGGAGCTGTTTTTT.